The sequence of this TCR beta chain was determined in a study of T-cell memory formation after mild COVID-19. Findings and limits, study-wide: Specificity for SARS-CoV-2 was not confirmed among the second-wave clones peaking on day 37. Chiefly within CM and EM were the contracting CD4+ clones; CD8+ ones were within EMRA.

This clonotype was detected many times. Its antigen is not identified. Employing constant-segment primers, 5'RACE generated TCR alpha and TCR beta cDNA libraries bearing sample barcodes and UMIs. TCRdb called the 5' RACE reads again in MiXCR, with one record for every CDR3 protein. In the table there are some 450,000 distinct CDR3 sequences, roughly 20% of which are singletons. The germline CDR1 and CDR2 sequences are SGDLS and YYNGEE. The CDR3 runs 14 residues. V was pared by 0 bases and J by 2 bases, with 5 bases between. Sequenced: PBMCs or a T cell subset sorted from them (not recorded which). The TCR was taken from an adult woman who had mild COVID-19 (a few samples of this study predate the infection). Cell type and time point are not known. V gene TRBV9 combines with J gene TRBJ2-2; D not certain. This CDR3 reads CASSVGGNTGELFF. For the CDR3, the DNA is TGTGCCAGCAGCGTAGGCGGAAACACCGGGGAGCTGTTTTTT.